The 18 T cell receptor beta chains listed next were all sequenced from one sample in a study of blood T cell repertoires in COVID-19. Here immunoSEQ multiplex PCR was the method, and the copy in TCRdb shows in-frame clones only, minus some. Of 250,000 to 300,000 clones listed, about 90% are singletons. The sequenced sample consisted of peripheral blood. The receptor source for this set is a woman in her forties or fifties who had recovered from COVID-19.

The CDR3 here is CASSPSGKPGTTKSTDTQYF. The DNA of the CDR3 is TGTGCCAGCAGCCCATCCGGCAAGCCCGGGACTACCAAAAGCACAGATACGCAGTATTTT. The chain couples TRBV9 to TRBJ2-3; 7 bases match TRBD2. V lost 4 bases to trimming and J lost 0 bases; unmatched junction nucleotides: 20. Germline V gene lookup returns CDR1 SGDLS and CDR2 YYNGEE. There are 20 residues in the CDR3.

This chain uses TRBV5-6 with TRBJ2-7, with D unresolved. This CDR3 region has 13 residues. Germline CDR1 and CDR2: SGHDT and YYEEEE. Trimming stripped 4 bases from V and 0 bases from J, with 8 bases between. The CDR3 spells CASSAGSSYEQYF. The CDR3 nucleotides read TGTGCCAGCAGCGCAGGTAGCTCCTACGAGCAGTACTTC. The whole variable domain, remainder taken from reference TRBV5-6 and TRBJ2-7, is DAGVTQSPTHLIKTRGQQVTLRCSPKSGHDTVSWYQQALGQGPQFIFQYYEEEERQRGNFPDRFSGHQFPNYSSELNVNALLLGDSALYLCASSAGSSYEQYFGPGTRLTVT.

This chain links TRBV15 with TRBJ2-1, with 9 bases fitting TRBD1. The CDR3 loop spans 16 amino acids. The V gene end was trimmed by 0 bases and the J gene end by 7 bases; junction bases not matched to a gene: 7. Germline assignment: CDR1 LNHNV and CDR2 YYDKDF (reference sequence). CDR3 residues: CATSRDRGTGYNEQFF. The DNA for the CDR3 is TGTGCCACCAGCAGAGATCGGGGGACAGGGTATAATGAGCAGTTCTTC.

The rearrangement joins TRBV10-3 to TRBJ1-1; D not certain. The V end lost 10 bases, the J end lost 4 bases, and 16 bases lay between the germline ends. Per the germline V gene, CDR1 is ENHRY and CDR2 is SYGVKD. CDR3 length equals 13 residues. CDR3: CATAEGPGTEAFF. The CDR3 DNA follows: TGTGCCACCGCCGAGGGCCCGGGCACTGAAGCTTTCTTT.

The J gene is TRBJ2-7, the V gene TRBV3-1 (or the pseudogene TRBV3-2); 8 nucleotides align to TRBD1. From germline, CDR1 is LGHDT and CDR2 YNNKEL (reference sequence). The junction had 1 base not matched to a gene; V was cut back by 1 base and J by 2 bases. This CDR3 comprises 14 residues. The CDR3 DNA is TGTGCCAGCAGCCAAGGGACAGGGACCTACGAGCAGTACTTC. This encodes CASSQGTGTYEQYF.

This clone was counted only a few times. V usage is TRBV7-9 and J usage is TRBJ2-1; D possibly corresponds to TRBD2 (6 bases). V lost 5 bases and J 13 bases, leaving 21 bases between the germline ends. The V gene's germline CDR1 is SEHNR and CDR2 FQNEAQ (reference sequence). This CDR3 spans 14 amino acids. CDR3 nucleotide sequence: TGTGCCAGCAGCCGAGGGACTTCGATCATTTATCAGTTCTTC. Encoded protein: CASSRGTSIIYQFF.

The rearrangement joins TRBV27 to TRBJ2-7; 7 bases match TRBD2. The length of the CDR3 is 15 residues. The ends lost 2 bases at V and 4 bases at J; junction bases unmatched: 8. Germline loops: CDR1 MNHEY, CDR2 SMNVEV (reference sequence). This CDR3 reads CASSLPGGSFYEQYF. In nucleotides, the CDR3 is TGTGCCAGCAGTTTACCCGGGGGGTCCTTTTACGAGCAGTACTTC.

This sequence joins TRBV14 and TRBJ2-3, with D uncertain. Germline V gene data show CDR1 as SGHDN and CDR2 as FVKESK. V dropped 1 base and J dropped 5 bases, with 13 bases sitting between them. The CDR3 extends over 15 amino acids. The CDR3 bases are TGTGCCAGCAGCCAAGGTAGATCCTCCGGAGATACGCAGTATTTT. Translated, it gives CASSQGRSSGDTQYF.

The chain employs TRBV9 and TRBJ1-2, with 8 bases fitting TRBD1. CDR1 is SGDLS, CDR2 YYNGEE, per germline. This CDR3 has 12 residues. Trimming removed 7 bases from V and 8 bases from J; junction bases left unmatched: 7. Written as DNA, the CDR3 is TGTGCCAGCTCGGACAGGGACGACGGCTACACCTTC. Its protein product is CASSDRDDGYTF.

This clone was found once. V gene TRBV25-1 combines with J gene TRBJ2-7; 7 bases agree with TRBD1. This CDR3 region has 13 residues. CDR1 is MGHDK and CDR2 is SYGVNS in the germline V gene. V shed 3 bases, J shed 4 bases, and the junction held 3 bases outside the gene matches. CDR3 loop: CASSETGRYEQYF. CDR3 nucleotides: TGTGCCAGCAGTGAGACAGGGCGTTACGAGCAGTACTTC.

This clone occurred once. CDR3: CASTADYVGGTQYF. The CDR3 DNA reads TGTGCCAGCACCGCGGACTATGTTGGGGGGACCCAGTACTTC. The J gene is TRBJ2-5, the V gene TRBV6-5; possibly TRBD2 for D (6 bases). Trimming pared 7 bases from V and 7 bases from J, leaving 19 bases between. The germline V gene has CDR1 MNHEY and CDR2 SVGAGI. The CDR3 runs to 14 residues.

The genes are TRBV30 and TRBJ2-2, with unresolved D. The CDR3 loop spans 13 amino acids. Germline-derived CDR1 and CDR2 are GTSNPN and SVGIG (reference sequence). Trimming pared 2 bases from V and 1 base from J, leaving 5 bases between. The CDR3 coding sequence is TGTGCCTGGAGTAGCGTGAACACCGGGGAGCTGTTTTTT. Translating it yields CAWSSVNTGELFF.

The chain links TRBV18 to TRBJ2-7; D possibly corresponds to TRBD2 (5 bases). Germline CDR1 is KGHSH and CDR2 is LQKENI. The CDR3 covers 12 residues. The V gene lost 5 bases and the J gene lost 4 bases, with 9 bases spanning the gap. CDR3 sequence: CASSGGEYEQYF. DNA for the CDR3: TGTGCCAGCTCAGGAGGAGAGTACGAGCAGTACTTC.

The chain links TRBV12-3 or TRBV12-4 to TRBJ1-2, with D tentatively TRBD1 (5 bases). The CDR3 loop spans 13 amino acids. V was trimmed by 5 bases and J by 4 bases, leaving 11 bases between them. CDR3 protein: CASSVSDTYGYTF. Written as DNA, the CDR3 is TGTGCCAGCAGTGTTTCGGACACCTATGGCTACACCTTC.

The CDR3 coding sequence is TGTGCCAGCAGTTTTACCGGGTCCTTGAACGAGCAGTACTTC. It codes for CASSFTGSLNEQYF. The genes are TRBV28 and TRBJ2-7; D gene uncertain. This CDR3 is built from 14 residues. Germline V gives CDR1 MDHEN, CDR2 SYDVKM. Trimming stripped 3 bases from V and 5 bases from J, with 14 bases between.

V and J are TRBV28 and TRBJ1-1; 9 nucleotides align to TRBD1. Germline V gene data show CDR1 as MDHEN and CDR2 as SYDVKM. The CDR3 spans 22 residues. V was clipped by 8 bases and J by 4 bases; unmatched bases: 32. CDR3 loop: CASPGTGPFFLVFVSICTEAFF. DNA of the CDR3: TGTGCCAGCCCCGGGACAGGGCCGTTTTTTCTCGTTTTTGTTAGTATTTGCACTGAAGCTTTCTTT.

This clone has just one count. The chain couples TRBV9 to TRBJ1-1, with D perhaps matching TRBD1 (6 bases). The length of the CDR3 is 15 residues. The ends were cut back, 2 bases at V and 0 bases at J, with 11 bases in the middle. The germline V gene encodes CDR1 SGDLS and CDR2 YYNGEE. The CDR3 nucleotides read TGTGCCAGCAGCGTTCACAGGGACCTGAACACTGAAGCTTTCTTT. Protein product: CASSVHRDLNTEAFF.

The gene calls are TRBV9 and TRBJ2-7; TRBD2 matches at 10 bases. V shed 4 bases and J 2 bases; nucleotides not matched to a gene: 6. Looked up from germline, CDR1 is SGDLS and CDR2 is YYNGEE. The length of the CDR3 is 15 residues. Here the CDR3 reads CASSPGTSAPYEQYF. CDR3 DNA: TGTGCCAGCAGCCCGGGGACTAGCGCTCCCTACGAGCAGTACTTC.